These 5 T cell receptor beta chains came from one sample sequenced in a study of long-term antiretroviral therapy in people with HIV. The authors ran the immunoSEQ assay, v3.0, at survey level. Here immunoSEQ multiplex PCR was the method, and the copy in TCRdb shows in-frame clones only, minus some. Among some 20,000 clones listed, about 80% were seen once. The material was unsorted PBMCs, obtained 2.2 years after starting antiretroviral therapy. The receptors originated from a man aged 50 or older with HIV.

The chain carries TRBV2 and TRBJ2-5; the match to TRBD2 covers 9 bases. Looked up from germline, CDR1 is SNHLY and CDR2 is FYNNEI. V shed 4 bases, J shed 2 bases, and the junction held 5 bases outside the gene matches. The CDR3 contains 15 residues. The CDR3 here is CASSGGGGEQETQYF. CDR3 bases: TGTGCCAGCAGTGGGGGCGGGGGGGAGCAAGAGACCCAGTACTTC. Drawing the rest from reference TRBV2 and TRBJ2-5, the complete variable domain is EPEVTQTPSHQVTQMGQEVILRCVPISNHLYFYWYRQILGQKVEFLVSFYNNEISEKSEIFDDQFSVERPDGSNFTLKIRSTKLEDSAMYFCASSGGGGEQETQYFGPGTRLLVL.

This chain links TRBV5-1 with TRBJ2-1; no clear D. V dropped 7 bases and J dropped 0 bases, with 11 bases sitting between them. The CDR3 sequence is 14 residues long. In germline, CDR1 is SGHRS, CDR2 YFSETQ. In DNA, the CDR3 is TGCGCCAGCTCAGACTTTAGCTCCTACAATGAGCAGTTCTTC. It yields the protein CASSDFSSYNEQFF.

This chain joins TRBV5-1 and TRBJ2-4; TRBD1 matches at 9 bases. Germline trimming cut 2 bases from V and 6 bases from J; bases unmatched to any gene: 15. Germline V gene data show CDR1 as SGHRS and CDR2 as YFSETQ. The CDR3 is 18 amino acids. The CDR3 here is CASSLGTGNDVVGNIQYF. CDR3 bases: TGCGCCAGCAGCTTAGGGACAGGGAACGATGTTGTAGGAAACATTCAGTACTTC.

This clone has more than one count but fewer than ten. J is TRBJ1-1 and V is TRBV27; D uncertain. Trimming shortened V by 5 bases and J by 6 bases, and 19 bases separated the two germline ends. Per germline, CDR1 MNHEY and CDR2 SMNVEV (reference sequence). The CDR3 sequence is 15 residues long. CDR3 in DNA: TGTGCCAGCAGTCCTTATCGGGTTGATGTCGCTGAAGCTTTCTTT. Protein: CASSPYRVDVAEAFF.

The CDR3 loop reads CASSYRAGTNEKLFF. In DNA form, the CDR3 reads TGTGCCAGCAGTTACAGGGCTGGTACTAATGAAAAACTGTTTTTT. This chain uses TRBV6-5 with TRBJ1-4; D unclear. CDR1 MNHEY and CDR2 SVGAGI come from the germline V gene. V was clipped by 2 bases and J by 2 bases, with 9 bases between them. The CDR3 sequence is 15 residues long.